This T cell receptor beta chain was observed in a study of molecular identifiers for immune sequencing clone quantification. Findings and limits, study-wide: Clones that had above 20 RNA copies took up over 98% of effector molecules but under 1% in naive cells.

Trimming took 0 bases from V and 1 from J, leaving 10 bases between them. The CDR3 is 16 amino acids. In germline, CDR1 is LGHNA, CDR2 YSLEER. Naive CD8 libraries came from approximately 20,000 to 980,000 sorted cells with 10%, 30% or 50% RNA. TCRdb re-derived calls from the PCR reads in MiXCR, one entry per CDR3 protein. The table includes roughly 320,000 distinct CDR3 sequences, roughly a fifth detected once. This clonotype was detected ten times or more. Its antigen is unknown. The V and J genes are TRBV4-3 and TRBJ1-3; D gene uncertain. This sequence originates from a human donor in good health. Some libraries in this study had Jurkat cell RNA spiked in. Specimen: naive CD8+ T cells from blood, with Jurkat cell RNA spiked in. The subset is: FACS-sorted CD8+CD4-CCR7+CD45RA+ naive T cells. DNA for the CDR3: TGCGCCAGCAGCCAAGACGGGCAAAATTCTGGAAACACCATATATTTT. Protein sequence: CASSQDGQNSGNTIYF.